Presented here are 26 T cell receptor beta chains from one specimen sequenced in a study of cytomegalovirus exposure and HLA in healthy donors. A multiplex PCR was run with 60 Vbeta primers and 13 Jbeta primers. Clones were sequenced by immunoSEQ multiplex PCR, and TCRdb holds only the in-frame ones, with some missing. Here the sample spans 80,000 to 90,000 clones, more than 60% being singletons. Sequencing was done on a sample of PBMCs. These receptors originate from a middle-aged man in good health and CMV-seronegative.

The V gene is TRBV5-8, the J gene TRBJ1-2, with unresolved D. The CDR3 spans 15 residues. Germline loops: CDR1 SGHTS, CDR2 YDEGEE. The V gene lost 0 bases and the J gene lost 4 bases, with 13 bases spanning the gap. CDR3 protein: CASSLGRDMSYGYTF. The CDR3 coding sequence is TGTGCCAGCAGCTTGGGGAGGGATATGAGCTATGGCTACACCTTC.

V usage is TRBV5-6 and J usage is TRBJ2-7; 7 bases are shared with TRBD2. The germline V gene has CDR1 SGHDT and CDR2 YYEEEE. This CDR3 has 15 amino acids. V was pared by 4 bases and J by 0 bases, with 7 bases of the junction left unmatched. The CDR3 region has the DNA TGTGCCAGCAGCCCGAGCGGGGTTAACTCCTACGAGCAGTACTTC. The encoded protein is CASSPSGVNSYEQYF.

The chain is built from TRBV7-3 and TRBJ1-5, with unresolved D. The CDR3 is 14 residues long. With 4 bases removed from V and 2 bases from J, the gap between germline ends came to 9 bases. Germline V gives CDR1 SGHTA, CDR2 FQGTGA. The CDR3 loop is CASSSTGGNQPQHF. The CDR3 DNA reads TGTGCCAGCAGCTCCACGGGTGGCAATCAGCCCCAGCATTTT. The whole variable domain, remainder taken from reference TRBV7-3 and TRBJ1-5, is GAGVSQTPSNKVTEKGKYVELRCDPISGHTALYWYRQSLGQGPEFLIYFQGTGAADDSGLPNDRFFAVRPEGSVSTLKIQRTERGDSAVYLCASSSTGGNQPQHFGDGTRLSIL.

The chain has TRBV29-1 and TRBJ2-1; the D is unclear. With 3 bases removed from V and 0 bases from J, the gap between germline ends came to 9 bases. Germline V lookup: CDR1 SQVTM, CDR2 ANQGSEA. CDR3 length equals 14 residues. The CDR3 coding sequence is TGCAGCGTTGACCGTAGGAGCTCCTACAATGAGCAGTTCTTC. This codes for CSVDRRSSYNEQFF.

This rearrangement joins TRBV9 to TRBJ2-1, with 8 nucleotides matching TRBD2. In germline, CDR1 is SGDLS, CDR2 YYNGEE. V was pared by 0 bases and J by 7 bases, with 9 bases of the junction left unmatched. The CDR3 spans 16 residues. The CDR3 sequence: CASSVVTGTRRNEQFF. CDR3 DNA sequence: TGTGCCAGCAGCGTAGTTACCGGGACTAGAAGAAATGAGCAGTTCTTC. Variable domain in full (rest from reference TRBV9 and TRBJ2-1): DSGVTQTPKHLITATGQRVTLRCSPRSGDLSVYWYQQSLDQGLQFLIQYYNGEERAKGNILERFSAQQFPDLHSELNLSSLELGDSALYFCASSVVTGTRRNEQFFGPGTRLTVL.

In this sample, this clone turned up a few times. The chain recombines TRBV19 with TRBJ1-4; D is undetermined. Germline V lookup: CDR1 LNHDA, CDR2 SQIVND (reference sequence). The germline V and J ends were trimmed by 5 bases and 4 bases, with 11 bases remaining between them. This CDR3 comprises 14 residues. CDR3 coding DNA: TGTGCCAGTAGTCCCGTCCCCGGTAATGAAAAACTGTTTTTT. This translates into CASSPVPGNEKLFF.

V is TRBV10-3 and J is TRBJ2-6, with 7 bases identical to TRBD1. The germline V gene has CDR1 ENHRY and CDR2 SYGVKD. The trim removed 8 bases at V and 12 bases at J, leaving 4 bases unmatched. The CDR3 runs 11 residues. CDR3 sequence reads: CAIGDSLVLTF. The DNA for the CDR3 is TGTGCCATCGGGGACAGTCTCGTCCTGACTTTC.

This clone has a single count. The chain uses TRBV29-1 and TRBJ1-1; 7 bases align to TRBD1. The CDR3 covers 13 residues. Germline V gene lookup returns CDR1 SQVTM and CDR2 ANQGSEA. J gave up 4 bases and V 6 bases, and 8 bases lay outside the gene matches. The DNA of the CDR3 is TGCAGCGTAGCGACAGGGTTGAGCACTGAAGCTTTCTTT. Its translation: CSVATGLSTEAFF.

This clone showed up just once. The rearrangement joins TRBV7-6 to TRBJ2-5; TRBD2 matches 10 bases. Per germline, CDR1 SGHVS and CDR2 FNYEAQ. Losses at the gene ends were 5 bases for V and 3 bases for J; bases not matched to a gene: 6. The CDR3 is made up of 15 amino acids. Here the CDR3 DNA reads TGTGCCAGCAGCCCCCTTAGCGGGAGGAAAGAGACCCAGTACTTC. Translating it yields CASSPLSGRKETQYF.

The gene calls are TRBV7-9 and TRBJ1-1, with 9 nucleotides matching TRBD1. After removal of 5 bases from V and 7 bases from J, the junction contained 11 bases not matched to a gene. The CDR3 contains 15 residues. Germline loops: CDR1 SEHNR, CDR2 FQNEAQ (reference sequence). Here the CDR3 reads CASSPRDRGDGEAFF. In nucleotides, the CDR3 is TGTGCCAGCAGCCCAAGAGACAGGGGGGACGGTGAAGCTTTCTTT.

J is TRBJ1-2 and V is TRBV6-6; 7 bases agree with TRBD1. CDR3 length equals 14 residues. Per germline, CDR1 MNHNY and CDR2 SVGAGI (reference sequence). The J segment lost 4 bases and the V segment lost 4 bases, leaving 6 bases of the junction unmatched. The CDR3 DNA is TGTGCCAGCAGTTTCCCACGGGACAGCTATGGCTACACCTTC. Translated: CASSFPRDSYGYTF.

This clone was observed a single time. This chain links TRBV9 with TRBJ2-6; 11 nucleotides agree with TRBD2. Looked up from germline, CDR1 is SGDLS and CDR2 is YYNGEE. This CDR3 has 18 residues. The J segment lost 2 bases and the V segment lost 4 bases, leaving 8 bases of the junction unmatched. The CDR3 reads CASSHNVAGGPGANVLTF. The DNA of the CDR3 is TGTGCCAGCAGCCACAACGTAGCGGGAGGGCCTGGGGCCAACGTCCTGACTTTC. The whole variable domain, remainder taken from reference TRBV9 and TRBJ2-6, is DSGVTQTPKHLITATGQRVTLRCSPRSGDLSVYWYQQSLDQGLQFLIQYYNGEERAKGNILERFSAQQFPDLHSELNLSSLELGDSALYFCASSHNVAGGPGANVLTFGAGSRLTVL.

This clone was seen just once. This chain connects TRBV6-1 to TRBJ2-5; tentative D call: TRBD2 (6 bases). V lost 8 bases to trimming and J lost 5 bases, with 21 bases between them. In germline, CDR1 is MNHNS, CDR2 SASEGT. The CDR3 has 15 residues. The CDR3 DNA sequence: TGTGCCAGCCGGGCGGGAACGGGGCTGGGGGAGACCCAGTACTTC. Encoded protein: CASRAGTGLGETQYF.

The chain employs TRBV5-1 and TRBJ2-2, with TRBD1 matching over 8 bases. The CDR3 loop spans 15 amino acids. Germline V lookup: CDR1 SGHRS, CDR2 YFSETQ. J gave up 7 bases and V 3 bases, and 8 bases lay outside the gene matches. The CDR3 sequence is CASSSQGALSGELFF. The DNA of the CDR3 is TGCGCCAGCAGCTCTCAGGGGGCGCTCAGCGGGGAGCTGTTTTTT.

J is TRBJ1-2 and V is TRBV6-1; no clear D gene. The CDR3 has 14 residues. V was trimmed by 2 bases and J by 5 bases, leaving 12 bases between them. Germline CDR1 and CDR2: MNHNS and SASEGT. In DNA form, the CDR3 reads TGTGCCAGCAGTGAAAGGCGTGGGCTGTATGGCTACACCTTC. This gives the protein CASSERRGLYGYTF.

This clone occurred a few times. A single base separates this from a much larger clone, so it may be a read error. This sequence joins TRBV27 and TRBJ1-1; D unclear. Germline V gives CDR1 MNHEY, CDR2 SMNVEV (reference sequence). V was cut by 2 bases and J by 0 bases, with 4 bases left in between. The CDR3 is 13 residues long. The CDR3 DNA is TGTGCCAGCAGTTTACAGGTGAACACTGAAGCTTTCTTT. Residues: CASSLQVNTEAFF.

The J gene is TRBJ1-5, the V gene TRBV7-9, with D hard to call. Germline V gives CDR1 SEHNR, CDR2 FQNEAQ (reference sequence). CDR3 size: 13 residues. V was pared by 7 bases and J by 4 bases, with 11 bases between. The CDR3 is CASNEGTNQPQHF. In DNA, the CDR3 is TGTGCCAGCAACGAGGGCACGAATCAGCCCCAGCATTTT.

This clone was seen only a few times. The chain combines TRBV19 with TRBJ2-7, with a tentative D call TRBD1 (7 bases). Germline CDR1 is LNHDA and CDR2 is SQIVND (reference sequence). The CDR3 totals 19 residues. V was pared by 3 bases and J by 0 bases, with 24 bases between. CDR3 sequence: CASSMGGQLFGSSSYEQYF. CDR3 DNA sequence: TGTGCCAGTAGTATGGGGGGACAGCTATTCGGTTCCAGCTCCTACGAGCAGTACTTC.

The rearrangement links TRBV9 to TRBJ2-7, with TRBD1 matching 7 bases. The V gene end was trimmed by 0 bases and the J gene end by 0 bases; junction bases not matched to a gene: 3. Germline CDR1 reads SGDLS; CDR2 reads YYNGEE. This CDR3 has 15 residues. In DNA, the CDR3 is TGTGCCAGCAGCGTAGGACAGGGCCCCTCCTACGAGCAGTACTTC. This translates into CASSVGQGPSYEQYF.

The rearrangement joins TRBV12-5 to TRBJ2-1, with D possibly matching TRBD2 (5 bases). The length of the CDR3 is 12 residues. Germline CDR1 is LGHNT and CDR2 is FRNRAP. V was clipped by 8 bases and J by 7 bases, with 12 bases between them. The CDR3 reads CASRGLRNEQFF. CDR3 bases: TGTGCTAGTCGCGGGTTAAGGAATGAGCAGTTCTTC.

J is TRBJ2-1 and V is TRBV28; 9 bases line up with TRBD2. The CDR3 contains 16 residues. Germline CDR1 is MDHEN and CDR2 is SYDVKM. The V and J ends lost 5 bases and 1 base, in that order; junction bases with no gene match: 6. CDR3 bases: TGTGCCAGCAGTCTGAGGCGGGAGGGGTCCTACAATGAGCAGTTCTTC. Protein: CASSLRREGSYNEQFF.

The genes are TRBV19 and TRBJ1-1, with D possibly matching TRBD1 (5 bases). The CDR3 has 17 amino acids. Germline CDR1 LNHDA, CDR2 SQIVND (reference sequence). V was shortened by 5 bases and J by 5 bases, with 24 bases between the two germline ends. Written as DNA, the CDR3 is TGTGCCAGTAGTCTCTATAAAGGGACTTACGGAAGGACTGAAGCTTTCTTT. Residues: CASSLYKGTYGRTEAFF.

This chain connects TRBV23-1 to TRBJ2-7, with D possibly being TRBD2 (6 bases). TRBV23-1 is placed among ORFs of uncertain function. CDR3 size: 15 residues. V lost 6 bases, J lost 1 base, and 16 bases lay in between. The CDR3 loop reads CASRGGGVRSYEQYF. The CDR3 region has the DNA TGCGCCAGCAGGGGGGGAGGTGTAAGGTCCTACGAGCAGTACTTC.

The chain employs TRBV11-2 and TRBJ2-6; 8 bases align to TRBD2. Germline V gene data show CDR1 as SGHAT and CDR2 as FQNNGV. V gave up 8 bases and J gave up 0 bases; unmatched junction bases: 15. The CDR3 extends over 19 amino acids. The CDR3: CASPAWVGAGGSGANVLTF. CDR3 bases: TGTGCCAGCCCAGCTTGGGTTGGCGCGGGGGGCTCTGGGGCCAACGTCCTGACTTTC.

The chain combines TRBV5-1 with TRBJ1-1; D is unresolved. The CDR3 extends over 15 amino acids. Germline values: CDR1 SGHRS, CDR2 YFSETQ. Trimming removed 0 bases from V and 5 bases from J, with 14 bases in between. The CDR3 nucleotides are TGCGCCAGCAGCTTGGTGTTAGAGGGAGGAACTGAAGCTTTCTTT. Translation: CASSLVLEGGTEAFF.

V and J are TRBV11-2 and TRBJ2-7; 11 nucleotides agree with TRBD2. Germline CDR1 is SGHAT and CDR2 is FQNNGV. The CDR3 has 16 amino acids. V lost 5 bases and J lost 0; bases outside the gene matches: 6. DNA for the CDR3: TGTGCCAGCAGCCTTCACCTAGCGGGGGGCTCCTACGAGCAGTACTTC. Amino acids: CASSLHLAGGSYEQYF.